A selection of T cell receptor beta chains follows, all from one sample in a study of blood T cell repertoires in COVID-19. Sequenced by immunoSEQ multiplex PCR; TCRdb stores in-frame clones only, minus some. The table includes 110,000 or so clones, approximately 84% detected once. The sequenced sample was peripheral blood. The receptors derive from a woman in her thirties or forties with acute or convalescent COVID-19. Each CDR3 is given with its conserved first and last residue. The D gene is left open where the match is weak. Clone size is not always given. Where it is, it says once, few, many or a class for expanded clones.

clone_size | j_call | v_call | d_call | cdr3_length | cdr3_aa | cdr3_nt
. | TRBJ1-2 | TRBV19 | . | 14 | CASSLGGLNYGYTF | TGTGCCAGTAGTCTGGGAGGCCTTAACTATGGCTACACCTTC
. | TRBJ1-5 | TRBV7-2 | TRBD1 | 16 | CASSSTTGGGNQPQHF | TGTGCCAGCAGCTCAACCACAGGGGGCGGCAATCAGCCCCAGCATTTT
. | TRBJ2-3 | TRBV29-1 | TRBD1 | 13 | CSAPGQGADTQYF | TGCAGCGCACCGGGACAGGGGGCAGATACGCAGTATTTT
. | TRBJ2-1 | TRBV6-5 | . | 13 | CASSFLTGNEQFF | TGTGCCAGCAGTTTTCTCACAGGGAATGAGCAGTTCTTC
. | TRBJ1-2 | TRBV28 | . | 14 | CASSLDRGEYGYTF | TGTGCCAGCAGTTTAGATCGGGGAGAATATGGCTACACCTTC
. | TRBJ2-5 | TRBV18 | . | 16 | CASSQNTLTFQETQYF | TGTGCCAGCTCACAAAATACGTTAACATTTCAAGAGACCCAGTACTTC
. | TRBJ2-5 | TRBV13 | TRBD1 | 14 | CASSLRQGKETQYF | TGTGCCAGCAGCTTAAGACAGGGGAAAGAGACCCAGTACTTC
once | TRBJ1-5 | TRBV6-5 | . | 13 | CATTGLRNQPQHF | TGTGCCACTACTGGTTTGCGAAATCAGCCCCAGCATTTT
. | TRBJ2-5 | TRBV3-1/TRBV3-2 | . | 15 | CASSQGSTREETQYF | TGTGCCAGCAGCCAAGGTTCAACTCGGGAGGAGACCCAGTACTTC
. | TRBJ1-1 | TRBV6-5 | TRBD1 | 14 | CASRDRAGDTEAFF | TGTGCCAGCAGGGACAGGGCGGGGGACACTGAAGCTTTCTTT
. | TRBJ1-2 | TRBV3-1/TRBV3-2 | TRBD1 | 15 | CASSQDGTGAYGYTF | TGTGCCAGCAGCCAAGATGGGACAGGGGCCTATGGCTACACCTTC
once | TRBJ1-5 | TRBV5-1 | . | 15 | CASSLGAGYNQPQHF | TGCGCCAGCAGCTTGGGGGCGGGGTACAATCAGCCCCAGCATTTT
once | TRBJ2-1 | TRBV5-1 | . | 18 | CASSLVSLSSGSYNEQFF | TGCGCCAGCAGCTTGGTATCTTTGAGCAGCGGCTCCTACAATGAGCAGTTCTTC
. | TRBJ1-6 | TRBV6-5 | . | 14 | CASSLQGLNSPLHF | TGTGCCAGCAGCCTACAGGGATTAAATTCACCCCTCCACTTT
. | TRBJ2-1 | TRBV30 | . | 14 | CAWDCPPHFNEQFF | TGTGCCTGGGACTGCCCCCCCCACTTCAATGAGCAGTTCTTC
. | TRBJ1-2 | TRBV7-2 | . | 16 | CASSWQGPNGNYGYTF | TGTGCCAGCAGCTGGCAGGGGCCAAACGGAAACTATGGCTACACCTTC
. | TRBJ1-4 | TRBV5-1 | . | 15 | CASSLGEKFGEKLFF | TGCGCCAGCAGCTTGGGGGAGAAGTTTGGTGAAAAACTGTTTTTT
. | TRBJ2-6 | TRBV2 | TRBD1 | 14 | CASSERQGSNVLTF | TGTGCCAGCAGTGAACGACAGGGTTCCAACGTCCTGACTTTC
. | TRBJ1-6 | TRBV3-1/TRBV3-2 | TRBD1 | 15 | CASSQGDRVNSPLHF | TGTGCCAGCAGCCAAGGGGACAGGGTCAATTCACCCCTCCACTTT
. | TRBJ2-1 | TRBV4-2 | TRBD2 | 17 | CASSLLAGAITDSEQFF | TGTGCCAGCAGCTTACTAGCGGGGGCCATTACCGATAGTGAGCAGTTCTTC